These T cell receptor beta chains were read from a single sample in a study of blood T cell repertoires in COVID-19. Produced via immunoSEQ multiplex PCR; TCRdb's table is partial and in-frame only. Of fewer than 150,000 clones in the sample, 85% to 90% are singletons; the top ten hold 9.5% to 11%. Input material: peripheral blood. These receptors were collected from a woman aged 80 or over with acute or convalescent COVID-19. Each CDR3 is given with its conserved first and last residue. Fields, in order: J gene, CDR3 length, clone size, D gene, V gene, CDR3 protein, CDR3 DNA. The D gene is left open where the match is weak. Clone size appears in some rows only: once, few, many, or a class for an expanded clone.

J gene: TRBJ1-2
CDR3 length: 17
clone size: -
D gene: TRBD1
V gene: TRBV2
CDR3 protein: CASSETFGTAYNYGYTF
CDR3 DNA: TGTGCCAGCAGTGAGACTTTCGGGACAGCTTATAACTATGGCTACACCTTC

J gene: TRBJ2-2
CDR3 length: 16
clone size: few
D gene: TRBD1
V gene: TRBV6-2/TRBV6-3
CDR3 protein: CASSYSAGQGPGELFF
CDR3 DNA: TGTGCCAGCAGTTACTCGGCGGGACAGGGGCCCGGGGAGCTGTTTTTT

J gene: TRBJ2-2
CDR3 length: 15
clone size: -
D gene: -
V gene: TRBV10-1
CDR3 protein: CASSESRGNTGELFF
CDR3 DNA: TGCGCCAGCAGTGAGAGCAGGGGAAACACCGGGGAGCTGTTTTTT

J gene: TRBJ1-1
CDR3 length: 14
clone size: -
D gene: -
V gene: TRBV10-3
CDR3 protein: CAISVGGPNTEAFF
CDR3 DNA: TGTGCCATCAGTGTTGGGGGCCCGAACACTGAAGCTTTCTTT

J gene: TRBJ1-1
CDR3 length: 13
clone size: -
D gene: -
V gene: TRBV5-1
CDR3 protein: CASSGGERTEAFF
CDR3 DNA: TGCGCCAGCTCCGGAGGGGAGAGGACTGAAGCTTTCTTT

J gene: TRBJ1-2
CDR3 length: 15
clone size: -
D gene: TRBD1
V gene: TRBV7-9
CDR3 protein: CASSYGTGGSYGYTF
CDR3 DNA: TGTGCCAGCAGCTACGGGACAGGGGGGTCCTATGGCTACACCTTC

J gene: TRBJ1-5
CDR3 length: 15
clone size: -
D gene: TRBD1
V gene: TRBV25-1
CDR3 protein: CASSERAQGDGPQHF
CDR3 DNA: TGTGCCAGCAGCGAAAGGGCACAGGGGGATGGCCCCCAGCATTTT

J gene: TRBJ1-5
CDR3 length: 14
clone size: once
D gene: -
V gene: TRBV9
CDR3 protein: CASSVAGGNQPQHF
CDR3 DNA: TGTGCCAGCAGCGTAGCAGGCGGCAATCAGCCCCAGCATTTT

J gene: TRBJ1-6
CDR3 length: 15
clone size: -
D gene: -
V gene: TRBV6-5
CDR3 protein: CASSPEGSYNSPLHF
CDR3 DNA: TGTGCCAGCAGTCCAGAGGGCTCCTATAATTCACCCCTCCACTTT

J gene: TRBJ1-1
CDR3 length: 13
clone size: -
D gene: -
V gene: TRBV6-5
CDR3 protein: CATRPRGRTEAFF
CDR3 DNA: TGTGCCACCCGACCAAGGGGCCGGACTGAAGCTTTCTTT

J gene: TRBJ1-6
CDR3 length: 15
clone size: -
D gene: -
V gene: TRBV19
CDR3 protein: CASSMSGVWDSPLHF
CDR3 DNA: TGTGCCAGTAGTATGTCAGGCGTGTGGGATTCACCCCTCCACTTT

J gene: TRBJ1-6
CDR3 length: 15
clone size: -
D gene: -
V gene: TRBV2
CDR3 protein: CASRGYAGLGSPLHF
CDR3 DNA: TGTGCCAGCAGGGGTTATGCAGGGTTGGGGTCACCCCTCCACTTT

J gene: TRBJ1-2
CDR3 length: 14
clone size: few
D gene: TRBD1
V gene: TRBV6-2/TRBV6-3
CDR3 protein: CASSYASTGVGYTF
CDR3 DNA: TGTGCCAGCAGTTACGCCTCCACAGGGGTCGGCTACACCTTC

J gene: TRBJ1-1
CDR3 length: 14
clone size: -
D gene: -
V gene: TRBV18
CDR3 protein: CASSLTGLEGEAFF
CDR3 DNA: TGTGCCAGCTCACTGACCGGACTCGAGGGTGAAGCTTTCTTT

J gene: TRBJ1-2
CDR3 length: 12
clone size: -
D gene: -
V gene: TRBV19
CDR3 protein: CASSIVGLGYTF
CDR3 DNA: TGTGCCAGTAGTATCGTCGGACTTGGCTACACCTTC

J gene: TRBJ1-2
CDR3 length: 13
clone size: -
D gene: -
V gene: TRBV5-5
CDR3 protein: CASSPQGLYGYTF
CDR3 DNA: TGTGCCAGCAGCCCGCAGGGATTATATGGCTACACCTTC